Sequencing of this TCR beta chain was carried out in a study of PD-1 blockade in classical Hodgkin lymphoma. Study findings and constraints: Reported baseline diversity: healthy donors highest, relapsed/refractory patients lowest. The causes of the repertoire differences, possibly disease activity or prior therapy, remain undefined.

Per the germline V gene, CDR1 is MGHRA and CDR2 is YSYEKL. This CDR3 region has 15 residues. The V end was cut by 0 bases, the J end by 2 bases, with 8 bases between. Described time point: newly diagnosed, previously untreated cHL patient sample. PBMCs were thawed, and CD8+ T cells were then isolated from them by magnetic negative selection. TCRdb keeps only in-frame clones here, not all; method: immunoSEQ multiplex PCR. The table includes approximately 9,300 clones, around 92% detected once. Remarks on this clone: Its specificity is unknown.

The chain joins TRBV4-1 to TRBJ2-1; no clear D gene. The material sequenced was CD8+ T cells from blood. This receptor was taken from a human donor with classical Hodgkin lymphoma. The CDR3 here is CASSQDGFTYNEQFF. The CDR3 DNA is TGCGCCAGCAGCCAAGACGGATTTACCTACAATGAGCAGTTCTTC.